This TCR beta chain was identified in a study of technical replicates of blood from several donors. Deletions cut 2 bases from V and 5 bases from J, with 9 bases between. The germline V gene has CDR1 MNHEY and CDR2 SVGAGI. CDR3 length: 14 residues. Assay used: immunoSEQ multiplex PCR; TCRdb lists only in-frame clones, some missing. The sample includes about 100,000 clones, approximately 94% seen only once; the top ten take 0.2% to 0.25%. The sample was T cells isolated from PBMCs. J is TRBJ1-4 and V is TRBV6-5; perhaps TRBD1 as D (6 bases). The sequence came from a human donor in good health. In nucleotides, the CDR3 is TGTGCCAGCAGTTACAGGCAGGGGAATGAAAAACTGTTTTTT. The encoded protein is CASSYRQGNEKLFF.